Each of the 8 T cell receptor beta chains below was sequenced from the same sample in a study of cytomegalovirus exposure and HLA in healthy donors. This PCR relied on a set of 60 Vbeta primers and 13 Jbeta primers. The assay was immunoSEQ multiplex PCR, and TCRdb's table has in-frame clones only and misses some. The profile shows approximately 140,000 clones, 78% of them singletons. Sequencing input: PBMCs. The receptors were gathered from a male donor in good health and CMV-seronegative.

The chain has TRBV27 and TRBJ2-7, with 10 bases aligning to TRBD1. CDR3 length equals 14 residues. Germline lookup yields CDR1 MNHEY and CDR2 SMNVEV (reference sequence). The junction had 4 bases not matched to a gene; V was cut back by 2 bases and J by 6 bases. Written as DNA, the CDR3 is TGTGCCAGCAGTTTACGGGACAGGGGTAGCGAGCAGTACTTC. Translating gives CASSLRDRGSEQYF.

The V and J genes are TRBV9 and TRBJ1-2, with a weak D call TRBD1 (6 bases). The CDR3 covers 15 residues. The V end lost 4 bases, the J end lost 2 bases, and 15 bases lay between the germline ends. Germline loops: CDR1 SGDLS, CDR2 YYNGEE. The CDR3 reads CASSSWDTENYGYTF. CDR3 bases: TGTGCCAGCAGCTCATGGGACACCGAAAACTATGGCTACACCTTC. Looking up the rest from reference TRBV9 and TRBJ1-2 gives the full variable domain: DSGVTQTPKHLITATGQRVTLRCSPRSGDLSVYWYQQSLDQGLQFLIQYYNGEERAKGNILERFSAQQFPDLHSELNLSSLELGDSALYFCASSSWDTENYGYTFGSGTRLTVV.

J is TRBJ1-1 and V is TRBV18; 9 bases fit TRBD1. CDR3 length: 13 residues. Germline V gene sequence: CDR1 KGHSH, CDR2 LQKENI. The junction had 2 bases not matched to a gene; V was cut back by 5 bases and J by 4 bases. The CDR3 protein is CASSETGGTEAFF. CDR3 bases: TGTGCCAGCTCAGAGACAGGGGGCACTGAAGCTTTCTTT. Drawing the rest from reference TRBV18 and TRBJ1-1, the complete variable domain is NAGVMQNPRHLVRRRGQEARLRCSPMKGHSHVYWYRQLPEEGLKFMVYLQKENIIDESGMPKERFSAEFPKEGPSILRIQQVVRGDSAAYFCASSETGGTEAFFGQGTRLTVV.

V usage is TRBV5-1 and J usage is TRBJ2-5, with 10 bases identical to TRBD2. With 2 bases clipped from V and 1 base from J, the junction kept 2 bases outside the gene matches. The CDR3 contains 15 residues. CDR1 is SGHRS, CDR2 YFSETQ, per germline. As DNA, the CDR3 is TGCGCCAGCAGCTTCATAGCGGGAGGCCAAGAGACCCAGTACTTC. It codes for CASSFIAGGQETQYF.

This clone was seen more than once but under ten times. The chain joins TRBV6-1 to TRBJ1-5; D not resolved. Trimming left V 2 bases short and J 6 bases short, with 14 bases between. The CDR3 has 15 residues. Germline CDR1 is MNHNS and CDR2 is SASEGT. The CDR3 DNA reads as TGTGCCAGCAGTGAATTCATGGCAGGCTCTCAGCCCCAGCATTTT. This encodes CASSEFMAGSQPQHF.

The V call is TRBV27, the J call TRBJ2-1; TRBD1 matches at 7 bases. From germline, CDR1 is MNHEY and CDR2 SMNVEV (reference sequence). The CDR3 has 14 amino acids. After removal of 5 bases from V and 3 bases from J, the junction contained 4 bases not matched to a gene. The CDR3 reads CASSDRDSYNEQFF. CDR3 sequence (DNA): TGTGCCAGCAGTGACCGGGACAGCTACAATGAGCAGTTCTTC.

The rearrangement joins TRBV4-1 to TRBJ1-1; D not certain. CDR1 is MGHRA, CDR2 YSYEKL, per germline. V gave up 6 bases and J gave up 6 bases, with 20 bases separating them. CDR3 length equals 15 residues. CDR3 sequence reads: CASSYSAEGRSEAFF. CDR3 DNA: TGCGCCAGCAGTTACTCCGCGGAGGGCCGCTCTGAAGCTTTCTTT.

This clone was seen a single time. The chain employs TRBV4-3 and TRBJ2-3, with 8 bases that match TRBD2. This CDR3 is built from 16 residues. The ends lost 3 bases at V and 0 bases at J; junction bases unmatched: 5. The germline CDR1 and CDR2 sequences are LGHNA and YSLEER. The CDR3 DNA reads as TGCGCCAGCAGCCAGCCTAGCGGGCCCAGCACAGATACGCAGTATTTT. Amino acid sequence: CASSQPSGPSTDTQYF.